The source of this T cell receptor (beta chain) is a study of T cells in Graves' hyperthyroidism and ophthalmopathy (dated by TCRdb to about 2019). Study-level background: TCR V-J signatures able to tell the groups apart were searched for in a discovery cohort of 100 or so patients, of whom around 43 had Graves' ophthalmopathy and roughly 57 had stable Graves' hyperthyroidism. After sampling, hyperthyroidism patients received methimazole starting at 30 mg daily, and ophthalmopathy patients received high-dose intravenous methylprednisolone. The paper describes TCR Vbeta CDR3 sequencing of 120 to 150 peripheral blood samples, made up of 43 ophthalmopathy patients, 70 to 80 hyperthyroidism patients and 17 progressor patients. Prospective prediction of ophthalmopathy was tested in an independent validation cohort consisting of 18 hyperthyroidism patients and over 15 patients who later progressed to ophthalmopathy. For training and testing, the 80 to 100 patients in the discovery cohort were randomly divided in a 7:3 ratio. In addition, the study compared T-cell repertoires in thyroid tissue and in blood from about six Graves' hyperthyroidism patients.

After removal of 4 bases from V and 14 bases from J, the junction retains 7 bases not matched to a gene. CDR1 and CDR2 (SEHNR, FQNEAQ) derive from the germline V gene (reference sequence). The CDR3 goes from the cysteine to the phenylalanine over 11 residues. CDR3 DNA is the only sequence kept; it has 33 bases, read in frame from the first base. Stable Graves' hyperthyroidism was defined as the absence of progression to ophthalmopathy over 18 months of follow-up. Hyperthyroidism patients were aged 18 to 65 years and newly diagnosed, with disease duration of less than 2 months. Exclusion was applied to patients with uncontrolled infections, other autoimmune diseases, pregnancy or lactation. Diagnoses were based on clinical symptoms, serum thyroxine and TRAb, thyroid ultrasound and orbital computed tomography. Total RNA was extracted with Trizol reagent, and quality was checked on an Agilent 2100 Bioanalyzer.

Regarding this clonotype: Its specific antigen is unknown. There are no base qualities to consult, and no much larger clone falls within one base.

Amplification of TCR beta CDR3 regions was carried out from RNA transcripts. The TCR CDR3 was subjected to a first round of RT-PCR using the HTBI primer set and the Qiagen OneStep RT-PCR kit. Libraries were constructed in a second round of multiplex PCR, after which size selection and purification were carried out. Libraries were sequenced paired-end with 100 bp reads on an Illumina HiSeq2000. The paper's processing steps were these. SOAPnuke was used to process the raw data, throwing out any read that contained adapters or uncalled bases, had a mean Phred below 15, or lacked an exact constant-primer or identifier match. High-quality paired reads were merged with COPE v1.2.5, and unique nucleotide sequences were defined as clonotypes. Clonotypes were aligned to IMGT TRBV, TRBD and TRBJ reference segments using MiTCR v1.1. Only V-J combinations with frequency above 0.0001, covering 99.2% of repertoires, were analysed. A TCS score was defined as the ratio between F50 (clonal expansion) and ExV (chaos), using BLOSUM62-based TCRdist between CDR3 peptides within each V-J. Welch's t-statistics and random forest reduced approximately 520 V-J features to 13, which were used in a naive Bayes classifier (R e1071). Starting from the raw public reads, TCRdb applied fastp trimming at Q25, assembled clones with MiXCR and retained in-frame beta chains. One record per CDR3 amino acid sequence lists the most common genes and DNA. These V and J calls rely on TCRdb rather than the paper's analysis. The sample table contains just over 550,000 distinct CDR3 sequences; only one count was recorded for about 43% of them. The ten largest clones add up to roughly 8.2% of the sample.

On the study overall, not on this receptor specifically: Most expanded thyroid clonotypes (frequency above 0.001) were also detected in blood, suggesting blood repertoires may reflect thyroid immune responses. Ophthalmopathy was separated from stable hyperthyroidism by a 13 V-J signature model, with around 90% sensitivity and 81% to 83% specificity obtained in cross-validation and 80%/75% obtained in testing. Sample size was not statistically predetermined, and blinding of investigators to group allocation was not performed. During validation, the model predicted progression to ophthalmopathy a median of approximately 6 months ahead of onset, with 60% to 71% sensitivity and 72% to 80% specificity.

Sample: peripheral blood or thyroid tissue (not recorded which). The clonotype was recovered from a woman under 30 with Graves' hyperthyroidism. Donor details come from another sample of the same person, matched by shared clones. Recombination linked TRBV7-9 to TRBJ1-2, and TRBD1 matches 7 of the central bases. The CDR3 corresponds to CASSWHRGETF. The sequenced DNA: TGTGCCAGCAGCTGGCACAGGGGTGAGACCTTC.